The 5 T cell receptor beta chains presented below share a single source sample, sequenced in a study of radiotherapy plus CTLA-4 blockade in lung cancer. The data were produced by immunoSEQ multiplex PCR, yet TCRdb's version contains in-frame clones alone and is incomplete. The table records about 120,000 clones, 81% of them present only once. The sample in question was peripheral blood, obtained from a patient treated with radiotherapy plus ipilimumab. The receptor source for this set is a human donor with non-small cell lung cancer that progressed on radiotherapy plus ipilimumab. Some clones in this sample may be carry-over from other donors' samples.

The chain links TRBV7-2 to TRBJ1-1; D is perhaps TRBD1 (5 bases). CDR1 is SGHTA and CDR2 is FQGNSA in the germline V gene. V was pared by 1 base and J by 3 bases, with 12 bases between. The CDR3 extends over 15 amino acids. The CDR3 loop is CASSLVPRVDTEAFF. DNA of the CDR3: TGTGCCAGCAGCTTAGTTCCCAGGGTCGACACTGAAGCTTTCTTT. Supplemented by reference TRBV7-2 and TRBJ1-1, the full variable domain reads GAGVSQSPSNKVTEKGKDVELRCDPISGHTALYWYRQSLGQGLEFLIYFQGNSAPDKSGLPSDRFSAERTGGSVSTLTIQRTQQEDSAVYLCASSLVPRVDTEAFFGQGTRLTVV.

The chain joins TRBV5-1 to TRBJ2-1; tentatively, D is TRBD1 (6 bases). Germline CDR1 reads SGHRS; CDR2 reads YFSETQ. The V gene lost 4 bases and the J gene lost 4 bases, with 12 bases spanning the gap. The CDR3 length is 14 residues. The CDR3 here is CASSEGDPYNEQFF. In nucleotides, the CDR3 is TGCGCCAGCAGCGAGGGGGACCCGTACAATGAGCAGTTCTTC.

The chain joins TRBV6-6 to TRBJ2-1, with D perhaps TRBD1 or TRBD2 (5 bases each). The V gene lost 11 bases and the J gene lost 3 bases, with 17 bases spanning the gap. Germline CDR1 reads MNHNY; CDR2 reads SVGAGI (reference sequence). The length of the CDR3 is 14 residues. The CDR3 DNA reads TGTGCCCACAGCCGGGACGGATACTACAATGAGCAGTTCTTC. It is translated as CAHSRDGYYNEQFF.

This chain links TRBV5-4 with TRBJ1-4; 8 nucleotides agree with TRBD1. This CDR3 has 15 residues. The germline gives CDR1 SGHNT, CDR2 YYREEE (reference sequence). The ends lost 0 bases at V and 8 bases at J; junction bases unmatched: 6. The CDR3 loop reads CASSLAPGQEEKLFF. DNA for the CDR3: TGTGCCAGCAGCTTGGCCCCGGGACAGGAAGAAAAACTGTTTTTT.

This clone was picked up one time. The CDR3 reads CASTRAGGGTGELFF. The CDR3, as DNA: TGTGCCAGTACAAGGGCCGGGGGAGGAACCGGGGAGCTGTTTTTT. The V call is TRBV7-2, the J call TRBJ2-2; D possibly corresponds to TRBD2 (6 bases). The CDR3 length is 15 residues. Trimming took 9 bases from V and 5 from J, leaving 19 bases between them. Germline V lookup: CDR1 SGHTA, CDR2 FQGNSA.